Each of the 17 T cell receptor beta chains below was sequenced from the same sample in a study of cytomegalovirus exposure and HLA in healthy donors. The PCR made use of 60 Vbeta and 13 Jbeta primers. The method was immunoSEQ multiplex PCR; TCRdb's version includes in-frame clones alone and lacks a portion of them. The table records 150,000 to 200,000 clones, roughly 84% of them present only once. The sequenced material came from PBMCs. The receptors stem from a man between 45 and 60 years old in good health and CMV-seropositive.

The rearrangement joins TRBV11-2 to TRBJ1-1; D unclear. This CDR3 is 12 amino acids long. Looked up from germline, CDR1 is SGHAT and CDR2 is FQNNGV. V lost 3 bases, J lost 5 bases, and 7 bases lay in between. The chain's CDR3 is CASSLTRTEAFF. In DNA, the CDR3 is TGTGCCAGCAGCTTGACAAGGACTGAAGCTTTCTTT. The full variable domain, rest sourced from reference TRBV11-2 and TRBJ1-1, is EAGVAQSPRYKIIEKRQSVAFWCNPISGHATLYWYQQILGQGPKLLIQFQNNGVVDDSQLPKDRFSAERLKGVDSTLKIQPAKLEDSAVYLCASSLTRTEAFFGQGTRLTVV.

Remarks on this clone: In the same sample, other DNA sequences code for this CDR3. The chain couples TRBV29-1 to TRBJ2-1, with 9 nucleotides matching TRBD2. Germline V gene lookup returns CDR1 SQVTM and CDR2 ANQGSEA. This CDR3 has 14 amino acids. The V segment lost 1 base and the J segment 5 bases; nucleotides outside the gene matches: 3. The CDR3 sequence is CSVEGLAGDNEQFF. As DNA, the CDR3 is TGCAGCGTTGAAGGTTTAGCGGGGGACAATGAGCAGTTCTTC.

This clone was counted a few times. V and J are TRBV7-9 and TRBJ1-4; weak D call: TRBD1 (6 bases). V was clipped by 1 base and J by 8 bases, with 11 bases between them. Germline loops: CDR1 SEHNR, CDR2 FQNEAQ (reference sequence). The CDR3 extends over 14 amino acids. CDR3 nucleotides: TGTGCCAGCAGCTTAGAACAGGGTGGAGAAAAACTGTTTTTT. Encoded protein: CASSLEQGGEKLFF.

The chain is built from TRBV25-1 and TRBJ2-7; D gene ambiguous. The CDR3 consists of 13 residues. Germline CDR1 is MGHDK and CDR2 is SYGVNS. Trimming took off 4 bases at V and 5 bases at J, with 12 bases between the two ends. CDR3 protein: CASSGAATDEQYF. CDR3 coding DNA: TGTGCCAGCAGTGGAGCAGCGACGGACGAGCAGTACTTC.

V gene TRBV27 combines with J gene TRBJ2-3, with D maybe TRBD1 (6 bases). The CDR3 consists of 16 residues. Germline V lookup: CDR1 MNHEY, CDR2 SMNVEV (reference sequence). Trimming pared 5 bases from V and 0 bases from J, leaving 15 bases between. The CDR3 protein is CASSTNRVSSTDTQYF. CDR3 nucleotide sequence: TGTGCCAGCAGTACCAACAGGGTATCGAGCACAGATACGCAGTATTTT.

The chain uses TRBV5-1 and TRBJ2-5; 14 nucleotides align to TRBD2. The V segment lost 4 bases and the J segment 3 bases; nucleotides outside the gene matches: 11. This CDR3 has 18 amino acids. In germline, CDR1 is SGHRS, CDR2 YFSETQ. The CDR3 loop is CASSPGLAGVFGKETQYF. Written as DNA, the CDR3 is TGCGCCAGCAGCCCGGGACTAGCGGGAGTTTTCGGGAAAGAGACCCAGTACTTC.

V is TRBV6-5 and J is TRBJ2-1; 8 positions agree with TRBD1. The CDR3 totals 15 residues. Germline CDR1 and CDR2: MNHEY and SVGAGI. Trimming at V came to 4 bases and at J to 7 bases, leaving 9 bases not matched to a gene. Here the CDR3 DNA reads TGTGCCAGCAGTTTCGACAGGGGTGATTTGAATGAGCAGTTCTTC. Encoded protein: CASSFDRGDLNEQFF.

This clone was observed a few times. This rearrangement joins TRBV25-1 to TRBJ1-5; maybe TRBD1 (5 bases). The CDR3 has 14 residues. Germline assignment: CDR1 MGHDK and CDR2 SYGVNS. Trimming removed 2 bases from V and 4 bases from J, with 9 bases in between. The CDR3 is CASSEGGLNQPQHF. Here the CDR3 DNA reads TGTGCCAGCAGTGAAGGGGGACTTAATCAGCCCCAGCATTTT.

This chain connects TRBV21-1 to TRBJ2-7; the D segment call TRBD1 is taken from the table without a DNA check. TRBV21-1 is a listed pseudogene. There are 18 residues in the CDR3. The CDR3 is CASSKLGPLILRSYEQYV. The CDR3 bases are TGTGCCAGCAGCAAACTGGGGCCTCTGATCCTCCGCTCCTACGAGCAGTACGTC.

The V gene is TRBV27, the J gene TRBJ2-5; 7 bases align to TRBD2. The junction had 8 bases not matched to a gene; V was cut back by 2 bases and J by 5 bases. The CDR3 covers 15 residues. Germline CDR1 is MNHEY and CDR2 is SMNVEV (reference sequence). The DNA of the CDR3 is TGTGCCAGCAGTTTAGAGGGGAGGGTTGGGGAGACCCAGTACTTC. Translated, it gives CASSLEGRVGETQYF.

The chain joins TRBV4-2 to TRBJ2-3, with 8 bases lining up with TRBD2. Losses at the gene ends were 0 bases for V and 1 base for J; bases not matched to a gene: 3. From germline, CDR1 is LGHNA and CDR2 YNFKEQ. The CDR3 runs to 16 residues. In nucleotides, the CDR3 is TGTGCCAGCAGCCAAGAGATAGCGGGACGCACAGATACGCAGTATTTT. This gives the protein CASSQEIAGRTDTQYF.

Only one count was recorded for this clone. The gene calls are TRBV9 and TRBJ2-5; 9 positions match TRBD2. J gave up 5 bases and V 0 bases, and 11 bases lay outside the gene matches. The germline CDR1 and CDR2 sequences are SGDLS and YYNGEE. The length of the CDR3 is 17 residues. CDR3 sequence reads: CASSVASRGGAQETQYF. CDR3 in DNA: TGTGCCAGCAGCGTAGCAAGCCGCGGGGGGGCTCAGGAGACCCAGTACTTC.

This clone was seen more than once but under ten times. The rearrangement uses TRBV19 and TRBJ2-5; D perhaps matches TRBD1 (6 bases). The V gene lost 0 bases and the J gene lost 5 bases, with 10 bases spanning the gap. The CDR3 is 14 amino acids. CDR1 and CDR2 (germline): LNHDA, SQIVND (reference sequence). The CDR3 nucleotides read TGTGCCAGTAGTATAGATGGGGGCTCGGAGACCCAGTACTTC. Protein sequence: CASSIDGGSETQYF.

The rearrangement links TRBV21-1 to TRBJ1-2; the D call in the table, TRBD1, was not verified against the DNA. TRBV21-1 is a pseudogene. CDR3 length: 18 residues. DNA for the CDR3: TGTGCCAGCAGCAAAAGGGACCCCGGACAGAATTCAAACTATGGCTACACCTTC. It codes for CASSKRDPGQNSNYGYTF.

This chain connects TRBV6-5 to TRBJ2-7, with 9 bases fitting TRBD2. CDR3 length: 15 amino acids. Germline CDR1 is MNHEY and CDR2 is SVGAGI. The ends lost 4 bases at V and 1 base at J; junction bases unmatched: 5. CDR3 bases: TGTGCCAGCAGTTCCGTAGCGGGGGTGTCCTACGAGCAGTACTTC. Its translation: CASSSVAGVSYEQYF.

V gene TRBV11-2 combines with J gene TRBJ1-2; 7 bases are shared with TRBD1. In germline, CDR1 is SGHAT, CDR2 FQNNGV. This CDR3 has 13 residues. V lost 6 bases, J lost 8 bases, and 9 bases stayed unmatched. For the CDR3, the DNA is TGTGCCAGCAGACCGACAGGGCCTCGGGGCTACACCTTC. This sequence encodes CASRPTGPRGYTF.

The gene calls are TRBV6-1 and TRBJ2-7; 8 nucleotides align to TRBD1. Germline trimming cut 6 bases from V and 7 bases from J; bases unmatched to any gene: 14. Per germline, CDR1 MNHNS and CDR2 SASEGT. CDR3 length equals 15 residues. CDR3 sequence reads: CASSGQGRRFKEQYV. Here the CDR3 DNA reads TGTGCCAGCAGCGGACAGGGACGACGATTTAAGGAGCAGTACGTC.